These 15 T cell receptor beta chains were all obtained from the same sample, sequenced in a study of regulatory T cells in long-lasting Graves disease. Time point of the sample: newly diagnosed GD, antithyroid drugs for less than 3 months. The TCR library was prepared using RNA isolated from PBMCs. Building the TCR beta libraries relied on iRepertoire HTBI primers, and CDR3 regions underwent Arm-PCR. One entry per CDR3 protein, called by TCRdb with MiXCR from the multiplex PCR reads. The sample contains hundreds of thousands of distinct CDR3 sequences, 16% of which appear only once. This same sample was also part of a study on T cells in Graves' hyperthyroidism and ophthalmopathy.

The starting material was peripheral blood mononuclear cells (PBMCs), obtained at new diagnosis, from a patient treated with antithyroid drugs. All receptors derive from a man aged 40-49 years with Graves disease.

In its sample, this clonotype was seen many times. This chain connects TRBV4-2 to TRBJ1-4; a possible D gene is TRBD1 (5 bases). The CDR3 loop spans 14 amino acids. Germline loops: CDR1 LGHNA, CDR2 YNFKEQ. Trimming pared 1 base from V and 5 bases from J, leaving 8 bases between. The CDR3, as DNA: TGTGCCAGCAGCCAAGTGTGGGGGAATGAAAAACTGTTTTTT. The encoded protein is CASSQVWGNEKLFF.

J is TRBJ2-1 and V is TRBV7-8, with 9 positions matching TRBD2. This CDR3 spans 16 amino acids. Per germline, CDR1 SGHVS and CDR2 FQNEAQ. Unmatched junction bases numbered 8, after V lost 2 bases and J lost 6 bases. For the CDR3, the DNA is TGTGCCAGCAGCTTACAGGGACTAGCTTATGTCAATGAGCAGTTCTTC. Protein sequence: CASSLQGLAYVNEQFF.

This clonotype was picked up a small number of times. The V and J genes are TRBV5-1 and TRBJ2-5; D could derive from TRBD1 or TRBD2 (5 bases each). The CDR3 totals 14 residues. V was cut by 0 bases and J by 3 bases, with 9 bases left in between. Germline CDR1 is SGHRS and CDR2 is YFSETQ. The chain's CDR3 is CASSLEGRKETQYF. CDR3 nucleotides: TGCGCCAGCAGCTTGGAGGGGAGAAAAGAGACCCAGTACTTC.

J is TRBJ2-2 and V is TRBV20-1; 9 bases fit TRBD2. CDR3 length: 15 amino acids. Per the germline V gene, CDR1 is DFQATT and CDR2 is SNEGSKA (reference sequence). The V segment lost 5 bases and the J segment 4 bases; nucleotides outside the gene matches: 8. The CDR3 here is CSALGSGGSTGELFF. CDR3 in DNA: TGCAGTGCTCTTGGGAGCGGGGGGTCCACCGGGGAGCTGTTTTTT.

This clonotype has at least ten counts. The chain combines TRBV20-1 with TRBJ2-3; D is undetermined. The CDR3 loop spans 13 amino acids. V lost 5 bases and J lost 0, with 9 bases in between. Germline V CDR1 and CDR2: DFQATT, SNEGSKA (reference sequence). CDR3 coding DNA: TGCAGTGCTGGTTTCCAGAGCACAGATACGCAGTATTTT. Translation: CSAGFQSTDTQYF.

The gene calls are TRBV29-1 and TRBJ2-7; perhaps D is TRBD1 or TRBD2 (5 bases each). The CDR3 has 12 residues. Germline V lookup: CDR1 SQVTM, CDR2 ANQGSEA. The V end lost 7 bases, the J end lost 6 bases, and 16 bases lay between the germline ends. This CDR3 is CSASGFEGEQYF. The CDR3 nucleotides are TGCAGCGCCTCAGGGTTTGAGGGCGAGCAGTACTTC.

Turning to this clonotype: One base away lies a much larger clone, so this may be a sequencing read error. CDR3 nucleotides: TGTGCCAGCTCACCACCTTCAGGAGGGAGCACCGGGGAGCTGTTTTTT. It is translated as CASSPPSGGSTGELFF. The chain links TRBV18 to TRBJ2-2; D is possibly TRBD2 (6 bases). Trimming left V 0 bases short and J 4 bases short, with 12 bases between. Germline V gene sequence: CDR1 KGHSH, CDR2 LQKENI. The CDR3 covers 16 residues. Together with reference TRBV18 and TRBJ2-2, the CDR3 gives the full variable domain: NAGVMQNPRHLVRRRGQEARLRCSPMKGHSHVYWYRQLPEEGLKFMVYLQKENIIDESGMPKERFSAEFPKEGPSILRIQQVVRGDSAAYFCASSPPSGGSTGELFFGEGSRLTVL.

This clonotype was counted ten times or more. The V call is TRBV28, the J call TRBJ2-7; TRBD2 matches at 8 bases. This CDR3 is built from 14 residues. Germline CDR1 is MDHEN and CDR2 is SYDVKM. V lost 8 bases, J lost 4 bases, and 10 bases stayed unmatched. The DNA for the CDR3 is TGTGCCAGCTTTTCCCCCGGGGGGGGGTACGAGCAGTACTTC. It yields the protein CASFSPGGGYEQYF.

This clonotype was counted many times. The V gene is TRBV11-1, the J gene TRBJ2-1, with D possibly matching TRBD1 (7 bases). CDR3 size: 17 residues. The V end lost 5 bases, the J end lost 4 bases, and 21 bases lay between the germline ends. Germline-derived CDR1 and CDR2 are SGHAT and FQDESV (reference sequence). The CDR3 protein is CASSPALSPGGYNEQFF. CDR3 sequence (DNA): TGTGCCAGCAGCCCAGCCCTGTCCCCAGGGGGGTACAATGAGCAGTTCTTC.

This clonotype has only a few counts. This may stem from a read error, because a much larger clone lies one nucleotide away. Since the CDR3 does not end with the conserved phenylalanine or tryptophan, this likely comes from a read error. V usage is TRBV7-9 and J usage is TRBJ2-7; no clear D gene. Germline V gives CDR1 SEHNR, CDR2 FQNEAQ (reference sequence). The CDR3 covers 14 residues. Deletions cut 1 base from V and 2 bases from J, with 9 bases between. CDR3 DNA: TGTGCCAGCAGCTTAGTGGGCAGGACCTACGAGCAGTACCTC. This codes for CASSLVGRTYEQYL.

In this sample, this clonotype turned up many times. CDR3 coding DNA: TGTGCCAGCAGCTTACGACTAGCGCAGGGAGATACGCAGTATTTT. This encodes CASSLRLAQGDTQYF. The V gene is TRBV13, the J gene TRBJ2-3; 8 bases match TRBD2. J gave up 5 bases and V 2 bases, and 6 bases lay outside the gene matches. The germline V gene encodes CDR1 PRHDT and CDR2 FYEKMQ (reference sequence). This CDR3 has 15 residues. Using reference TRBV13 and TRBJ2-3 for the parts outside the CDR3, the full variable domain is AAGVIQSPRHLIKEKRETATLKCYPIPRHDTVYWYQQGPGQDPQFLISFYEKMQSDKGSIPDRFSAQQFSDYHSELNMSSLELGDSALYFCASSLRLAQGDTQYFGPGTRLTVL.

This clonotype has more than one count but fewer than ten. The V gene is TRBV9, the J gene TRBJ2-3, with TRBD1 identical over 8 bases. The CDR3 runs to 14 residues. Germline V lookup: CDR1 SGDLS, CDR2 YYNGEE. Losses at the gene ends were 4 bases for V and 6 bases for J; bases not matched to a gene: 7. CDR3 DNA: TGTGCCAGCAGCAAGGGACAGGACGTGGATACGCAGTATTTT. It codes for CASSKGQDVDTQYF. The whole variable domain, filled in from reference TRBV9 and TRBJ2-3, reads DSGVTQTPKHLITATGQRVTLRCSPRSGDLSVYWYQQSLDQGLQFLIQYYNGEERAKGNILERFSAQQFPDLHSELNLSSLELGDSALYFCASSKGQDVDTQYFGPGTRLTVL.

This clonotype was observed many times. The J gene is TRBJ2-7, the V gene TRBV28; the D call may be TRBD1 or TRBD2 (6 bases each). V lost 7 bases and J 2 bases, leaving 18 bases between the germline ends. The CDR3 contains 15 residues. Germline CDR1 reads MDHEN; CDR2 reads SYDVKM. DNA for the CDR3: TGTGCCAGCACCAAAGCCGGGGGCAAGGCCTACGAGCAGTACTTC. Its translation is CASTKAGGKAYEQYF. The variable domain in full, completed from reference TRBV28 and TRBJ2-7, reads DVKVTQSSRYLVKRTGEKVFLECVQDMDHENMFWYRQDPGLGLRLIYFSYDVKMKEKGDIPEGYSVSREKKERFSLILESASTNQTSMYLCASTKAGGKAYEQYFGPGTRLTVT.

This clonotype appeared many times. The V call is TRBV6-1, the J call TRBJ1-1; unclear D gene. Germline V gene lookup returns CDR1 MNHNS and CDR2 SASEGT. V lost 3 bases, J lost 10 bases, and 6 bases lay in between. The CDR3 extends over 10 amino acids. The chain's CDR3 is CASSDLGAFF. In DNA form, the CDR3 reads TGTGCCAGCAGTGACTTGGGAGCTTTCTTT.

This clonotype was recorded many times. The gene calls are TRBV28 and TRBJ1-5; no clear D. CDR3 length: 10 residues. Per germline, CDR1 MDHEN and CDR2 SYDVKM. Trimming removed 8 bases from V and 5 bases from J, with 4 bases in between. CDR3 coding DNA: TGTGCCAGCTCCCATCAGCCCCAGCATTTT. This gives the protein CASSHQPQHF.